This note documents a single T cell receptor beta chain sequence. These data are taken from a study of T-cell memory formation after mild COVID-19. Study-level background: The two donors had largely donor-specific TCR clusters.

Using its own MiXCR run on the 5' RACE reads, TCRdb lists one record per CDR3 protein. The table includes hundreds of thousands of distinct CDR3 sequences, approximately 20% detected once. This clonotype was obtained from an adult woman who had mild COVID-19 (a few samples of this study predate the infection). Cell type and time point are not known. Source material: PBMCs or a T cell subset sorted from them (not recorded which).

CDR3 nucleotide sequence: TGTGCCACCAGCCGGAGCAGGGCCTACACAGATACGCAGTATTTT. Translated: CATSRSRAYTDTQYF. The V call is TRBV15, the J call TRBJ2-3; tentatively, D is TRBD1 (5 bases). Deletions cut 5 bases from V and 2 bases from J, with 14 bases between. The CDR3 extends over 15 amino acids. Per the germline V gene, CDR1 is LNHNV and CDR2 is YYDKDF (reference sequence).